This is a list of T cell receptor beta chains from one sample in a study of T cells in Graves' hyperthyroidism and ophthalmopathy. MiXCR, applied by TCRdb to the multiplex PCR reads, yields one record per CDR3 protein. The sample has about 840,000 distinct CDR3 sequences; roughly 40% are singletons. Sequenced input: blood. These receptor sequences come from a man between 18 and 35 years old with Graves' hyperthyroidism. The CDR3 runs from the conserved cysteine through the conserved F or W. The D gene is left open where the match is weak. The size entry is marked missing in some rows and otherwise reads once, few, many or a size class.

D gene	clone size	V gene	J gene	CDR3 protein	CDR3 DNA
NA	NA	TRBV7-9	TRBJ2-2	CASSFRGGGNTGELFF	TGTGCCAGCAGCTTCCGAGGAGGGGGTAACACCGGGGAGCTGTTTTTT
NA	many	TRBV2	TRBJ2-7	CASTRGSYEQYF	TGTGCCAGCACTCGGGGATCCTACGAGCAGTACTTC
TRBD2	few	TRBV6-6	TRBJ2-5	CASSHGLAQETQYF	TGTGCCAGCAGCCACGGACTAGCTCAAGAGACCCAGTACTTC
NA	NA	TRBV24-1	TRBJ1-2	CATSDLRDGAGYGYTF	TGTGCCACCAGTGATTTGCGGGACGGCGCTGGCTATGGCTACACCTTC
TRBD1	once	TRBV29-1	TRBJ1-2	CSAEGTGDNYGYTF	TGCAGCGCCGAAGGGACAGGGGATAACTATGGCTACACCTTC
NA	NA	TRBV7-9	TRBJ2-7	CASSWDTAYERYF	TGTGCCAGCAGCTGGGACACCGCCTACGAGCGGTACTTC
TRBD1	NA	TRBV2	TRBJ1-1	CASSGGTGDTEAFF	TGTGCCAGCAGTGGGGGGACAGGGGACACTGAAGCTTTCTTT
NA	NA	TRBV12-3/TRBV12-4	TRBJ2-5	CASSYGWETQYF	TGTGCCAGCAGTTACGGGTGGGAGACCCAGTACTTC
NA	few	TRBV12-3/TRBV12-4	TRBJ2-7	CASQAPYEQYF	TGTGCCAGCCAGGCGCCCTACGAGCAGTACTTC
NA	NA	TRBV20-1	TRBJ1-1	CSARDSRAGTEAFF	TGCAGTGCTAGAGATAGCAGGGCGGGGACTGAAGCTTTCTTT
NA	NA	TRBV6-5	TRBJ2-7	CASSYSQGIEQYF	TGTGCCAGCAGTTACTCACAGGGAATCGAGCAGTACTTC
TRBD2	NA	TRBV7-6	TRBJ2-2	CASGEVDMVAGELFF	TGCGCCAGCGGGGAGGTGGACATGGTTGCCGGGGAGCTGTTTTTT
TRBD1	NA	TRBV29-1	TRBJ2-3	CSIHRDRETDTQYF	TGCAGCATACACCGGGACAGGGAAACAGATACGCAGTATTTT
TRBD2	NA	TRBV7-8	TRBJ2-7	CASSLGTGGGKYEQYF	TGTGCCAGCAGCTTGGGGACGGGCGGGGGGAAGTACGAGCAGTACTTC
NA	many	TRBV4-1	TRBJ2-5	CASSLGDFQETQYF	TGCGCCAGCAGCCTAGGGGACTTCCAAGAGACCCAGTACTTC